This paragraph reports one T cell receptor (beta chain). As yet, its antigen is unknown. The data were obtained in a study of blood T cells in healthy people across ages. A second roughly 6 to 11 cycle PCR used barcoded and J-beta primers. One entry per CDR3 protein, called by TCRdb with MiXCR from the 5' RACE reads. The table shows roughly 500,000 distinct CDR3 sequences, with less than 25% occurring only once. General study results and limits: Calculation of diversity from one million T cells yielded estimates considered to be underestimates.

This CDR3 is 17 amino acids long. Germline CDR1 is SQVTM and CDR2 is ANQGSEA. V was clipped by 0 bases and J by 2 bases, with 17 bases between them. The same data also went into a second study, on T cells of mothers and their children. From that paper: The people who donated were three healthy Caucasian mothers and their six children. Every mother supplied over 9 million TCR beta CDR3 reads and every child around 3 million.

The source is a boy aged 5 to 17 in good health. The rearrangement joins TRBV29-1 to TRBJ2-1; D could derive from TRBD1 or TRBD2 (5 bases each). Sequencing used blood. CDR3: CSVEDPGAIYTYNEQFF. CDR3 sequence (DNA): TGCAGCGTTGAAGATCCCGGGGCGATATATACCTACAATGAGCAGTTCTTC.